A selection of T cell receptor beta chains follows, all from one sample in a study of blood T cell repertoires in COVID-19. Measured with immunoSEQ multiplex PCR; TCRdb has only the in-frame clones, and not every one. This sample has roughly 250,000 clones; about 90% occur once, and the top ten carry roughly 3.9%. The specimen sequenced was peripheral blood. Receptors were obtained from a woman in her thirties or forties with acute or convalescent COVID-19. CDR3s include the opening cysteine and the closing phenylalanine or tryptophan. Each record gives: D gene, J gene, clone size, V gene, CDR3 length, CDR3 DNA, CDR3 protein. The D gene is left open where the match is weak. Some rows mark clone size as missing; the rest say once, few, many or name a class of expanded clone.

D gene: -; J gene: TRBJ2-1; clone size: -; V gene: TRBV29-1; CDR3 length: 13; CDR3 DNA: TGCAGCGTTGAAAGGCGGGCGGAAGGTAAGGAGTTCTTC; CDR3 protein: CSVERRAEGKEFF
D gene: -; J gene: TRBJ1-4; clone size: -; V gene: TRBV7-8; CDR3 length: 15; CDR3 DNA: TGTGCCAGCAGCAAAGCGGGGGCAACTAATGAAAAACTGTTTTTT; CDR3 protein: CASSKAGATNEKLFF
D gene: TRBD1; J gene: TRBJ1-5; clone size: -; V gene: TRBV2; CDR3 length: 12; CDR3 DNA: TGTGCCAGCACCCTGGTAGGGGACAGCCGGCATTTT; CDR3 protein: CASTLVGDSRHF
D gene: -; J gene: TRBJ1-3; clone size: -; V gene: TRBV4-1; CDR3 length: 15; CDR3 DNA: TGCGCCAGCAGCCAAGGGGACGGAGGGAGAAACACCATATATTTT; CDR3 protein: CASSQGDGGRNTIYF
D gene: -; J gene: TRBJ1-1; clone size: -; V gene: TRBV7-9; CDR3 length: 13; CDR3 DNA: TGTGCCAGCAGCTTATTCGTGAACACTGAAGCTTTCTTT; CDR3 protein: CASSLFVNTEAFF
D gene: -; J gene: TRBJ2-4; clone size: -; V gene: TRBV21-1; CDR3 length: 20; CDR3 DNA: TGTGCCAGCAGCAAATGTCCGGGACAGGGGGATCCCCTAGCCAAAAACATTCAGTACTTC; CDR3 protein: CASSKCPGQGDPLAKNIQYF
D gene: TRBD1; J gene: TRBJ1-2; clone size: -; V gene: TRBV30; CDR3 length: 14; CDR3 DNA: TGTGGATCCGGCAGGGGGGATATGGACTATGGCTACACCTTC; CDR3 protein: CGSGRGDMDYGYTF
D gene: -; J gene: TRBJ1-1; clone size: -; V gene: TRBV19; CDR3 length: 12; CDR3 DNA: TGTGCCAGTAGGGGGAGATACACTGAAGCTTTCTTT; CDR3 protein: CASRGRYTEAFF
D gene: -; J gene: TRBJ1-6; clone size: -; V gene: TRBV2; CDR3 length: 14; CDR3 DNA: TGTGCCAGTGGGGGGGAGAGGGTAAATTCACCCCTCCACTTT; CDR3 protein: CASGGERVNSPLHF
D gene: -; J gene: TRBJ1-2; clone size: -; V gene: TRBV29-1; CDR3 length: 14; CDR3 DNA: TGCAGCGCACTTTCTTCGGGGGATGGCTATGGCTACACCTTC; CDR3 protein: CSALSSGDGYGYTF
D gene: TRBD1; J gene: TRBJ1-6; clone size: -; V gene: TRBV6-5; CDR3 length: 14; CDR3 DNA: TGTGCCAGCAGAGAGGACAGGGGGCGTTCACCCCTCCACTTT; CDR3 protein: CASREDRGRSPLHF
D gene: TRBD1; J gene: TRBJ1-2; clone size: -; V gene: TRBV24-1; CDR3 length: 14; CDR3 DNA: TGTGCCACCAGTGATTCGGACAGGGGGGGAGACTACACCTTC; CDR3 protein: CATSDSDRGGDYTF
D gene: TRBD2; J gene: TRBJ2-3; clone size: -; V gene: TRBV5-1; CDR3 length: 14; CDR3 DNA: TGCGCCAGCAGCTTCGGGGGGGCCGCAGATACGCAGTATTTT; CDR3 protein: CASSFGGAADTQYF
D gene: -; J gene: TRBJ1-6; clone size: few; V gene: TRBV4-1; CDR3 length: 15; CDR3 DNA: TGCGCCAGCAGCCAAGATCCCACGGCAGGGTCACCCCTCCACTTT; CDR3 protein: CASSQDPTAGSPLHF
D gene: -; J gene: TRBJ1-2; clone size: -; V gene: TRBV5-1; CDR3 length: 14; CDR3 DNA: TGCGCCAGCAGCTGGGCCGATAGTGTAGATGGCTACACCTTC; CDR3 protein: CASSWADSVDGYTF
D gene: -; J gene: TRBJ2-1; clone size: -; V gene: TRBV11-2; CDR3 length: 15; CDR3 DNA: TGTGCCAGCAGCTTAGGCAGGGGTCCTTACAATGAGCAGTTCTTC; CDR3 protein: CASSLGRGPYNEQFF
D gene: -; J gene: TRBJ1-3; clone size: few; V gene: TRBV11-2; CDR3 length: 13; CDR3 DNA: TGTGCCAGCAGCTTAGGTGGACACCTGAAGGTAGATTTT; CDR3 protein: CASSLGGHLKVDF
D gene: -; J gene: TRBJ1-2; clone size: -; V gene: TRBV14; CDR3 length: 15; CDR3 DNA: TGTGCCAGCAGCCAAGGGAGCTCGGCGGCCTATGGCTACACCTTC; CDR3 protein: CASSQGSSAAYGYTF
D gene: -; J gene: TRBJ1-1; clone size: -; V gene: TRBV5-1; CDR3 length: 14; CDR3 DNA: TGCGCCAGCAGCACGGGACTCATGAACACTGAAGCTTTCTTT; CDR3 protein: CASSTGLMNTEAFF
D gene: -; J gene: TRBJ1-5; clone size: -; V gene: TRBV1; CDR3 length: 18; CDR3 DNA: TGCACCAGCAGCCAAGTGAAGGCGAGGCGGTTCGGCAATCAGCCCCAGCATTTT; CDR3 protein: CTSSQVKARRFGNQPQHF
D gene: -; J gene: TRBJ1-4; clone size: -; V gene: TRBV7-8; CDR3 length: 15; CDR3 DNA: TGTGCCAGCAGCCCCAGGGAGGGGACACCAGAAAAACTGTTTTTT; CDR3 protein: CASSPREGTPEKLFF
D gene: -; J gene: TRBJ1-6; clone size: -; V gene: TRBV18; CDR3 length: 15; CDR3 DNA: TGTGCCAGCTCACCAGGGGGCGGTTATAATTCACCCCTCCACTTT; CDR3 protein: CASSPGGGYNSPLHF
D gene: TRBD1; J gene: TRBJ2-3; clone size: -; V gene: TRBV29-1; CDR3 length: 15; CDR3 DNA: TGCAGCGTTGCGGACAGGGGGCGTACCACAGATACGCAGTATTTT; CDR3 protein: CSVADRGRTTDTQYF
D gene: -; J gene: TRBJ2-5; clone size: -; V gene: TRBV15; CDR3 length: 17; CDR3 DNA: TGTGCCACCAGCAGAGATCACCCTACACAGACCCAAGAGACCCAGTACTTC; CDR3 protein: CATSRDHPTQTQETQYF
D gene: TRBD1; J gene: TRBJ2-2; clone size: -; V gene: TRBV5-4; CDR3 length: 14; CDR3 DNA: TGTGCCAGCAGCTCACTGACAGGGACGGGGGAGCTGTTTTTT; CDR3 protein: CASSSLTGTGELFF
D gene: -; J gene: TRBJ2-3; clone size: -; V gene: TRBV5-4; CDR3 length: 15; CDR3 DNA: TGTGCCAGCAGCTTGGGTCTACAGGGCACAGATACGCAGTATTTT; CDR3 protein: CASSLGLQGTDTQYF
D gene: TRBD2; J gene: TRBJ2-1; clone size: -; V gene: TRBV6-5; CDR3 length: 15; CDR3 DNA: TGTGCCAGCAGTACCGGGACTAGGCTTTGGAATGAGCAGTTCTTC; CDR3 protein: CASSTGTRLWNEQFF
D gene: TRBD2; J gene: TRBJ2-1; clone size: -; V gene: TRBV5-1; CDR3 length: 16; CDR3 DNA: TGCGCCAGCAGTCACCCTCTAGCGGGGGAATACAATGAGCAGTTCTTC; CDR3 protein: CASSHPLAGEYNEQFF
D gene: TRBD1; J gene: TRBJ1-2; clone size: -; V gene: TRBV6-6; CDR3 length: 13; CDR3 DNA: TGTGCCACCCGACAGGGGGACAGTTATGGCTACACCTTC; CDR3 protein: CATRQGDSYGYTF
D gene: TRBD1; J gene: TRBJ1-1; clone size: -; V gene: TRBV2; CDR3 length: 14; CDR3 DNA: TGTGCCAGCAGGGATGGACAGGGAGACACTGAAGCTTTCTTT; CDR3 protein: CASRDGQGDTEAFF
D gene: TRBD1; J gene: TRBJ1-4; clone size: -; V gene: TRBV4-1; CDR3 length: 16; CDR3 DNA: TGCGCCAGCAGCCCGGGGGAGGGACAGGGGTTGTTGAAACTGTTTTTT; CDR3 protein: CASSPGEGQGLLKLFF
D gene: -; J gene: TRBJ1-2; clone size: -; V gene: TRBV11-2; CDR3 length: 18; CDR3 DNA: TGTGCCAGCAGCTTAGACCTCGTTGACGGGGTGGTTGACTATGGCTACACCTTC; CDR3 protein: CASSLDLVDGVVDYGYTF
D gene: TRBD1; J gene: TRBJ2-5; clone size: few; V gene: TRBV30; CDR3 length: 15; CDR3 DNA: TGTGCCTGGAGTAAAAAAGGACAGGGCAGGGAGACCCAGTACTTC; CDR3 protein: CAWSKKGQGRETQYF
D gene: TRBD1; J gene: TRBJ1-2; clone size: -; V gene: TRBV6-1; CDR3 length: 17; CDR3 DNA: TGTGCCAGCAGTGCAACCGGGACAGGGCTCCCCTACTATGGCTACACCTTC; CDR3 protein: CASSATGTGLPYYGYTF
D gene: TRBD1; J gene: TRBJ2-3; clone size: -; V gene: TRBV5-1; CDR3 length: 16; CDR3 DNA: TGCGCCAGCAGGGTTGGTGACAGGGATTACACAGATACGCAGTATTTT; CDR3 protein: CASRVGDRDYTDTQYF